The 5 T cell receptor beta chains in this list originate from one sample, sequenced in a study of cytomegalovirus exposure and HLA in healthy donors. PCR used 60 Vbeta primers and 13 Jbeta primers. Clones were sequenced by immunoSEQ multiplex PCR, and TCRdb holds only the in-frame ones, with some missing. The profile shows approximately 180,000 clones, 70% to 80% of them singletons. Material for sequencing was PBMCs. These receptors all stem from a woman aged 55-70 years in good health and CMV-seropositive.

This clone was seen once. This chain joins TRBV7-2 and TRBJ1-1; D ambiguous. This CDR3 has 14 residues. Trimming shortened V by 6 bases and J by 1 base, and 12 bases separated the two germline ends. Germline values: CDR1 SGHTA, CDR2 FQGNSA. The CDR3 nucleotides are TGTGCCAGCAGTCCTAAATTTACGAACACTGAAGCTTTCTTT. Translation gives CASSPKFTNTEAFF. The variable domain in full, completed from reference TRBV7-2 and TRBJ1-1, reads GAGVSQSPSNKVTEKGKDVELRCDPISGHTALYWYRQSLGQGLEFLIYFQGNSAPDKSGLPSDRFSAERTGGSVSTLTIQRTQQEDSAVYLCASSPKFTNTEAFFGQGTRLTVV.

The chain's CDR3 is CASSLLQAGQYF. In DNA form, the CDR3 reads TGTGCCAGCAGTTTACTTCAGGCCGGGCAGTATTTT. This rearrangement joins TRBV28 to TRBJ2-3; no clear D gene. The V end was cut by 2 bases, the J end by 11 bases, with 11 bases between. CDR1 is MDHEN and CDR2 is SYDVKM in the germline V gene. The CDR3 is made up of 12 amino acids.

This rearrangement joins TRBV19 to TRBJ2-2; TRBD1 is a possible D gene (6 bases). This CDR3 is 16 amino acids long. Deletions cut 5 bases from V and 0 bases from J, with 13 bases between. Germline V CDR1 and CDR2: LNHDA, SQIVND (reference sequence). The DNA for the CDR3 is TGTGCCAGTAGTTCTGCGACAGGACCGAACACCGGGGAGCTGTTTTTT. Its protein is CASSSATGPNTGELFF.

CDR3 sequence: CSVEDLKRSKTNYGYTF. The CDR3, as DNA: TGCAGCGTTGAAGATCTTAAGCGTTCTAAAACGAACTATGGCTACACCTTC. The chain is built from TRBV29-1 and TRBJ1-2, with D uncertain. V lost 0 bases, J lost 2 bases, and 19 bases lay in between. This CDR3 spans 17 amino acids. Germline CDR1 reads SQVTM; CDR2 reads ANQGSEA. The complete variable domain, with remaining parts taken from reference TRBV29-1 and TRBJ1-2, reads SAVISQKPSRDICQRGTSLTIQCQVDSQVTMMFWYRQQPGQSLTLIATANQGSEATYESGFVIDKFPISRPNLTFSTLTVSNMSPEDSSIYLCSVEDLKRSKTNYGYTFGSGTRLTVV.

This chain links TRBV28 with TRBJ2-7; 7 nucleotides match TRBD2. Germline CDR1 reads MDHEN; CDR2 reads SYDVKM. V shed 5 bases, J shed 4 bases, and the junction held 8 bases outside the gene matches. The CDR3 consists of 14 residues. CDR3 nucleotides: TGTGCCAGCAGTAAAGCGGGAACTAGTTACGAGCAGTACTTC. It translates to CASSKAGTSYEQYF.